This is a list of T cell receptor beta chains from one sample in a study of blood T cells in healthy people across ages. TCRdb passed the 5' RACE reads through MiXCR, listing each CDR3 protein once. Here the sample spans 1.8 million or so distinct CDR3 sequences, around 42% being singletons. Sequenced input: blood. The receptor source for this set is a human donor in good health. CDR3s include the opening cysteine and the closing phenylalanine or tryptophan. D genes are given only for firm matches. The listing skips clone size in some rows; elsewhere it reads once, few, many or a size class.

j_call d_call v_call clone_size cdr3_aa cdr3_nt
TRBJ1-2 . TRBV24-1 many CATSDGRHGYTF TGTGCCACCAGTGATGGACGCCATGGCTACACCTTC
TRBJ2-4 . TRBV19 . CASSLQGTSYKQYF TGTGCCAGTAGCCTACAGGGCACCTCCTACAAGCAGTACTTC
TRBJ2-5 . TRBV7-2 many CASSLATAAWETQYF TGTGCCAGCAGCTTAGCTACGGCAGCATGGGAGACCCAGTACTTC
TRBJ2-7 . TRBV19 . CASSIYADGAYEQYF TGTGCCAGTAGTATTTATGCGGACGGCGCCTACGAGCAGTACTTC
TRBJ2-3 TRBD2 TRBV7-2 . CASSSAGVGNTQYF TGTGCCAGCAGCTCGGCGGGGGTTGGGAATACGCAGTATTTT
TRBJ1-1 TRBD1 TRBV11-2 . CASSPNKGTGGTNEAFF TGTGCCAGCAGCCCCAACAAAGGGACAGGGGGCACCAATGAAGCTTTCTTT
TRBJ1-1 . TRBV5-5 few CASSLDADTEAFF TGTGCCAGCAGCTTGGACGCGGACACTGAAGCTTTCTTT
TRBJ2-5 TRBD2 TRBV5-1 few CASSSWTSGVQETQYF TGCGCCAGCAGCTCCTGGACTAGCGGGGTTCAAGAGACCCAGTACTTC
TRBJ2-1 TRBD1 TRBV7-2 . CASSLFSQGVGEQFF TGTGCCAGCAGCTTATTTTCACAGGGGGTCGGAGAGCAGTTCTTC
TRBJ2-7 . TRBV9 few CASSPGVGVNEQYF TGTGCCAGCAGCCCCGGGGTAGGGGTTAACGAGCAGTACTTC
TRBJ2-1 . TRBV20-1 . CSARTLDLSYNEQFF TGCAGTGCTAGGACCCTGGACCTCTCCTACAATGAGCAGTTCTTC